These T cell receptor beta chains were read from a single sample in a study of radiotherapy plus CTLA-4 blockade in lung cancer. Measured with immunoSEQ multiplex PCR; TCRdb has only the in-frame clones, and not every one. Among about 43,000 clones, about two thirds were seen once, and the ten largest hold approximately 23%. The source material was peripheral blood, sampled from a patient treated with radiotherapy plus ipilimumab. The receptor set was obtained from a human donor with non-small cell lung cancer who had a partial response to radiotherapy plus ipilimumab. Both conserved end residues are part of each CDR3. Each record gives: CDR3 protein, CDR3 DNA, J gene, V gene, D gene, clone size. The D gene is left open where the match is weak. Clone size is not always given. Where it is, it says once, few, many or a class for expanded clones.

CASSNTGGGKAFF	TGCGCCAGCAGCAACACGGGCGGGGGGAAAGCTTTCTTT	TRBJ1-1	TRBV10-2	.	few
CASSPGSHNEQFF	TGTGCCAGCAGCCCGGGGTCCCACAATGAGCAGTTCTTC	TRBJ2-1	TRBV14	.	.
CASSYSGTGSYGYTF	TGTGCCAGCAGTTACTCGGGGACAGGGTCCTATGGCTACACCTTC	TRBJ1-2	TRBV6-5	TRBD1	once
CASSVDQGSYGYTF	TGTGCCAGCAGCGTAGATCAGGGAAGCTATGGCTACACCTTC	TRBJ1-2	TRBV9	.	.
CASSLLQNTGELFF	TGTGCCAGCAGCTTATTACAGAACACCGGGGAGCTGTTTTTT	TRBJ2-2	TRBV5-8	.	many
CASAAGLALTDTQYF	TGCGCCAGCGCCGCGGGACTAGCACTCACAGATACGCAGTATTTT	TRBJ2-3	TRBV5-1	TRBD2	.
CASSPDKIYGYTF	TGTGCCAGCTCACCGGACAAAATCTATGGCTACACCTTC	TRBJ1-2	TRBV18	.	.
CASSGYQETQYF	TGTGCCAGCAGCGGGTACCAAGAGACCCAGTACTTC	TRBJ2-5	TRBV25-1	.	.
CASRASGHVYNEQFF	TGTGCCAGCAGAGCTAGCGGACACGTCTACAATGAGCAGTTCTTC	TRBJ2-1	TRBV6-6	TRBD2	few
CASSQELGRRAAFF	TGCGCCAGCAGCCAAGAACTTGGGAGGAGGGCGGCTTTCTTT	TRBJ1-1	TRBV4-1	.	.
CARSFEVPGQRSSYVNTEAFF	TGTGCCAGAAGCTTCGAAGTTCCGGGACAGCGGTCTTCTTACGTGAACACTGAAGCTTTCTTT	TRBJ1-1	TRBV5-3	TRBD1	.
CASSLAHRGMAGELFF	TGTGCCAGCAGCTTAGCCCACAGGGGAATGGCCGGGGAGCTGTTTTTT	TRBJ2-2	TRBV7-2	TRBD1	few
CASSYSEAGETQYF	TGTGCCAGCAGTTACTCGGAGGCGGGAGAGACCCAGTACTTC	TRBJ2-5	TRBV6-6	.	.
CASAQGYQPQHF	TGTGCTAGTGCACAGGGCTATCAGCCCCAGCATTTT	TRBJ1-5	TRBV12-5	.	.
CASSLSGGGYTDTQYF	TGTGCCAGCAGCCTCAGTGGGGGGGGCTACACAGATACGCAGTATTTT	TRBJ2-3	TRBV27	.	few
CAISDSRTGGHEQYF	TGTGCCATCAGCGACTCGCGGACAGGGGGCCACGAGCAGTACTTC	TRBJ2-7	TRBV10-3	TRBD1	.
CASSTLGWGGAYEQYF	TGTGCCAGCAGCACTCTTGGTTGGGGGGGGGCCTACGAGCAGTACTTC	TRBJ2-7	TRBV7-2	TRBD2	once
CASSFSGRGDTQYF	TGTGCCAGCAGCTTCAGCGGGAGAGGAGATACGCAGTATTTT	TRBJ2-3	TRBV7-2	TRBD2	few
CASSSQGVTGELFF	TGTGCCAGCAGTTCCCAGGGGGTCACCGGGGAGCTGTTTTTT	TRBJ2-2	TRBV6-6	TRBD1	.
CASSPGLAGYNEQFF	TGTGCCAGCAGCCCGGGACTAGCGGGTTACAATGAGCAGTTCTTC	TRBJ2-1	TRBV27	TRBD2	.
CASSFGGQGWQPQHF	TGTGCCAGCAGCTTTGGCGGACAGGGTTGGCAGCCCCAGCATTTT	TRBJ1-5	TRBV5-8	TRBD1	.
CASSPSGLAAQETQYF	TGTGCCAGCAGCCCATCCGGACTAGCGGCCCAAGAGACCCAGTACTTC	TRBJ2-5	TRBV9	TRBD2	once
CASSTSRTGSPSGANVLTF	TGTGCCAGCAGTACCAGCAGGACAGGATCCCCCTCTGGGGCCAACGTCCTGACTTTC	TRBJ2-6	TRBV27	TRBD1	.
CASSFPGQLYNEQFF	TGTGCCAGCAGCTTCCCGGGACAACTTTACAATGAGCAGTTCTTC	TRBJ2-1	TRBV7-2	.	.
CASSLNPGMGELFF	TGTGCCAGCAGCTTAAATCCGGGGATGGGGGAGCTGTTTTTT	TRBJ2-2	TRBV7-3	.	.
CASRVDRRGGEQYF	TGTGCCAGCAGGGTGGACAGGCGAGGAGGCGAGCAGTACTTC	TRBJ2-7	TRBV6-5	TRBD1	.
CASSEPTRNTEAFF	TGTGCCAGCAGCGAACCGACACGAAACACTGAAGCTTTCTTT	TRBJ1-1	TRBV4-2	.	.
CASSARTGNEQFF	TGTGCCAGCAGCGCCCGGACAGGGAATGAGCAGTTCTTC	TRBJ2-1	TRBV7-9	TRBD1	.
CASSPRSSIQAPINYGYTF	TGTGCCAGCAGCCCCCGGAGCTCCATCCAAGCTCCAATCAACTATGGCTACACCTTC	TRBJ1-2	TRBV7-8	.	few
CASSFFRGGEQFF	TGTGCCAGCAGCTTCTTTAGGGGGGGTGAGCAGTTCTTC	TRBJ2-1	TRBV7-2	.	.
CASGLADRRNF	TGTGCCAGCGGGTTGGCTGACAGGCGGAACTTC	TRBJ2-7	TRBV6-1	.	many
CASSPRTGDGYTF	TGTGCCAGCAGCCCGAGGACAGGGGACGGCTACACCTTC	TRBJ1-2	TRBV14	TRBD1	.
CASSYLGGAGTEAFF	TGTGCCAGCAGCTATCTGGGGGGGGCTGGCACTGAAGCTTTCTTT	TRBJ1-1	TRBV9	.	few
CASSEGRYQPQHF	TGCGCCAGCAGTGAGGGCCGATATCAGCCCCAGCATTTT	TRBJ1-5	TRBV10-2	.	.